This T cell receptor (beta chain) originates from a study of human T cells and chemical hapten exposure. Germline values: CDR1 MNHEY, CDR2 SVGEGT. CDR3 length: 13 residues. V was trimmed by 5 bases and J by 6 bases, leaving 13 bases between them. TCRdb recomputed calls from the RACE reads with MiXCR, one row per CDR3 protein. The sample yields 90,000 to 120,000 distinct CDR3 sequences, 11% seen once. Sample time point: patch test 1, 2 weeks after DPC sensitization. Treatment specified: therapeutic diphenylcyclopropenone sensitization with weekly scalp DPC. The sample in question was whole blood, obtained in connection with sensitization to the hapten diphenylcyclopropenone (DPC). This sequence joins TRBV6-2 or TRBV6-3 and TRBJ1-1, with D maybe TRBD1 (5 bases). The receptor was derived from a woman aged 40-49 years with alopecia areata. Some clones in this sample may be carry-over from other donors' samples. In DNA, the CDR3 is TGTGCCAGCAGTACCGGGGGACGGCCTGAAGCTTTCTTT. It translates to CASSTGGRPEAFF.